This TCR beta chain was captured by sequencing in a study of T-cell reconstitution after alpha-beta-depleted transplantation in children. On this clonotype: A much larger clone differs by one base, so this may be a read error.

This CDR3 region has 14 residues. The V gene's germline CDR1 is SQVTM and CDR2 ANQGSEA. Trimming stripped 7 bases from V and 0 bases from J, with 15 bases between. Preparation of the TCRbeta library was carried out with unique molecular identifiers. TCRdb passed the PCR reads through MiXCR, listing each CDR3 protein once. Of 600,000 to 700,000 distinct CDR3 sequences in the sample, about 15% were seen once. J is TRBJ1-1 and V is TRBV29-1, with D uncertain. This sequence originates from a human donor who donated a stem cell graft to a child with acute myeloid leukemia. Specimen: PBMCs from the stem cell graft donor, collected from the stem cell graft. CDR3 sequence reads: CSAPGDWMNTEAFF. The CDR3 region has the DNA TGCAGCGCTCCGGGAGACTGGATGAACACTGAAGCTTTCTTT.